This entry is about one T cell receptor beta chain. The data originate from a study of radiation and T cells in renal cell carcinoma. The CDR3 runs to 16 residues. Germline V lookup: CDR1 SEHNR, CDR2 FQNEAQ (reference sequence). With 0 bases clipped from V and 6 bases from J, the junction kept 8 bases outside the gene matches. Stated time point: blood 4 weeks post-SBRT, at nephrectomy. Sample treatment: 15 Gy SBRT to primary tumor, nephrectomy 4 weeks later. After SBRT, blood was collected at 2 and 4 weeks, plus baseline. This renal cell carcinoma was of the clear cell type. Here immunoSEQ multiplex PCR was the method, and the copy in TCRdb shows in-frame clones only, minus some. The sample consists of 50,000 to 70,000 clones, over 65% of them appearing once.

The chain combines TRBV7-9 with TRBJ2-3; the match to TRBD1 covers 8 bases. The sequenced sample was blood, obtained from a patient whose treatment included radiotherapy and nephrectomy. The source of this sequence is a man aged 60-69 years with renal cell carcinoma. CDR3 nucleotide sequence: TGTGCCAGCAGCTTAGCGTGGCAGAGACAGGGGGATACGCAGTATTTT. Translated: CASSLAWQRQGDTQYF. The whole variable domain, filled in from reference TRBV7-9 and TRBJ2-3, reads DTGVSQNPRHKITKRGQNVTFRCDPISEHNRLYWYRQTLGQGPEFLTYFQNEAQLEKSRLLSDRFSAERPKGSFSTLEIQRTEQGDSAMYLCASSLAWQRQGDTQYFGPGTRLTVL.